The entry below gives a single TCR beta chain sequence along with its context. The antigen remains unidentified. Sequenced by immunoSEQ multiplex PCR; TCRdb stores in-frame clones only, minus some. The data contain fewer than 110,000 clones, 90% of them singletons. This record belongs to a study of T cell responses to AZD1222 COVID-19 vaccine. Findings and limits, study-wide: When two AZD1222 doses had been given, Spike-specific TCR breadth and depth rose. Scientists sampled the repertoires only once the peak T cell response had passed. AZD1222 recipients seropositive at baseline numbered only five to seven.

Germline-derived CDR1 and CDR2 are SGHRS and YFSETQ. The ends were cut back, 0 bases at V and 4 bases at J, with 14 bases in the middle. The CDR3 extends over 16 amino acids. J is TRBJ1-3 and V is TRBV5-1; no definite D call. The material was peripheral blood, obtained on day 0 of AZD1222 vaccination. The receptor comes from an adult in good health. Here the CDR3 reads CASSLAGSSLGNTIYF. In nucleotides, the CDR3 is TGCGCCAGCAGCTTGGCCGGCTCCTCCCTCGGAAACACCATATATTTT.